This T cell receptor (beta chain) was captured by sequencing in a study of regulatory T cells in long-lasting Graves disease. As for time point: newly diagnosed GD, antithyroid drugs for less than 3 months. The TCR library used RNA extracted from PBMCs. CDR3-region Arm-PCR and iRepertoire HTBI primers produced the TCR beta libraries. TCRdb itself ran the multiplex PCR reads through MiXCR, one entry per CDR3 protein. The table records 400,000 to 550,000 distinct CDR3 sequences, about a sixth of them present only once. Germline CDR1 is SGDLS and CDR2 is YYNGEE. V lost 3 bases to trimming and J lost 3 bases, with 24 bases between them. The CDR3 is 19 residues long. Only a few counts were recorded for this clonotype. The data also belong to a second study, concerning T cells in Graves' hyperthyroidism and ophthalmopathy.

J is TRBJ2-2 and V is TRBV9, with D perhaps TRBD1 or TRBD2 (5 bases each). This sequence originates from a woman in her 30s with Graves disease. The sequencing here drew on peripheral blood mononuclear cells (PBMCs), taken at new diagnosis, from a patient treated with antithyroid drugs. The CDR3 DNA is TGTGCCAGCAGCGCCGATGGGGGTAATGTTGCCTCGGACACCGGGGAGCTGTTTTTT. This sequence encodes CASSADGGNVASDTGELFF.